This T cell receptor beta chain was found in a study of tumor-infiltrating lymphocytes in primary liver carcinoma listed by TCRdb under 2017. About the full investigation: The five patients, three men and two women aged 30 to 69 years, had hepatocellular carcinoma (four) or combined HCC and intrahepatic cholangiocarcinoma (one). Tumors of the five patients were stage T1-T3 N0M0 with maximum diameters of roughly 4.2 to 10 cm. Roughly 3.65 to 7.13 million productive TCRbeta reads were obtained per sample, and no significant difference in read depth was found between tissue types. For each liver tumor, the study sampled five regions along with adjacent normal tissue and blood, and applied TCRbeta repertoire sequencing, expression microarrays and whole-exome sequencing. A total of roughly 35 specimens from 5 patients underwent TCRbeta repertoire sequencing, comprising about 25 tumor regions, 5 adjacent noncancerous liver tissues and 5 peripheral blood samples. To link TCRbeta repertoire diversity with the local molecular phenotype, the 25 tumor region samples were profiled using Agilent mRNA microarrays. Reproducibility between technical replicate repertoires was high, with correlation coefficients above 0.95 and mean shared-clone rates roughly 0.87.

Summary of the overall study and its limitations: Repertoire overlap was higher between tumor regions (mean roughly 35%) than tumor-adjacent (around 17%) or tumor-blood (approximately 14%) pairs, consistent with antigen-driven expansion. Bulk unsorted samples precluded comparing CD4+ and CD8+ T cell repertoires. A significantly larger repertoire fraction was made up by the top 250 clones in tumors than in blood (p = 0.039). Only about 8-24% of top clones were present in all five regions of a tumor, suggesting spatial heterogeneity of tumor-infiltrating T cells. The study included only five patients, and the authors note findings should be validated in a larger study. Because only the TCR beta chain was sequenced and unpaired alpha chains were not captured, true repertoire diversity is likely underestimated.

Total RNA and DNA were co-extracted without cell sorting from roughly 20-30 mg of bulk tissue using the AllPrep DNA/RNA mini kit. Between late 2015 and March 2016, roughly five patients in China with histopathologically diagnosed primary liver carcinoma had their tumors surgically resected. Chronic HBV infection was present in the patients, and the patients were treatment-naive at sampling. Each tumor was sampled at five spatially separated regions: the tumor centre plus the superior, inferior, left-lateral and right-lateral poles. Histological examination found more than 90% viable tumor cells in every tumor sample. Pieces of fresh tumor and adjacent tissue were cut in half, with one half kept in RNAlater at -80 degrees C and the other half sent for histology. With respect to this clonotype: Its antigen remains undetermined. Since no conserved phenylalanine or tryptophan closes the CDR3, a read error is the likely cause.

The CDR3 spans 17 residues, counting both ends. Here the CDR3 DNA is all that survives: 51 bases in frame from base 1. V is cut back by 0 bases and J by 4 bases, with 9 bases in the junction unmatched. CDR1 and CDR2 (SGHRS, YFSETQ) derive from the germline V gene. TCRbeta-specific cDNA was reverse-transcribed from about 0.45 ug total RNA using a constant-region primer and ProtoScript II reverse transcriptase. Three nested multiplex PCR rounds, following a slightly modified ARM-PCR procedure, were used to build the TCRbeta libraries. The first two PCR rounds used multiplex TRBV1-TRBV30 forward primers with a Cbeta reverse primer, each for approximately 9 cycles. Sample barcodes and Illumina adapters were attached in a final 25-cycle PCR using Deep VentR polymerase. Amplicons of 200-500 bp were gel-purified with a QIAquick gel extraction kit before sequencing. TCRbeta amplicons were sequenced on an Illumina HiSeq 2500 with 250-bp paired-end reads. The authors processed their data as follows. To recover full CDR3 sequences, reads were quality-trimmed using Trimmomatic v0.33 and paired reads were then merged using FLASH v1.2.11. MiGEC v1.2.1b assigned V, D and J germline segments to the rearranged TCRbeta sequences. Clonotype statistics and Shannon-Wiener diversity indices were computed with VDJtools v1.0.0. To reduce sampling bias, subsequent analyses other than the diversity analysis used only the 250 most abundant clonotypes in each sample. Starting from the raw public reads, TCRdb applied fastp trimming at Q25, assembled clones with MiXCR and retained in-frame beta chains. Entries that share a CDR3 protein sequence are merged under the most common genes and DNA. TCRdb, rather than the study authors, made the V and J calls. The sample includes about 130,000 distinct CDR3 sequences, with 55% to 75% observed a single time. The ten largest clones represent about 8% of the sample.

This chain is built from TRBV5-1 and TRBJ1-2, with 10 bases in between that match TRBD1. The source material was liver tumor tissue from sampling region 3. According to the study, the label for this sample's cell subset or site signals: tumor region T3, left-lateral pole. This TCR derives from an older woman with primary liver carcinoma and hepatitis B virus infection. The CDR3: CASSLELRDRGSYGYTS. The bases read TGCGCCAGCAGCTTGGAGCTACGGGACAGGGGATCCTATGGCTACACCTCC.